Following are 9 T cell receptor beta chains from one sample sequenced in a study of blood T cell repertoires in COVID-19. Assay used: immunoSEQ multiplex PCR; TCRdb lists only in-frame clones, some missing. The table includes 200,000 to 250,000 clones, approximately 78% detected once. The sample was peripheral blood. Every receptor here comes from a woman aged 40 to 50 with acute or convalescent COVID-19.

The CDR3 region is CASSIAWDRLYEQYF. The CDR3, as DNA: TGTGCCAGTAGTATAGCCTGGGACAGGCTCTACGAGCAGTACTTC. This sequence joins TRBV19 and TRBJ2-7; 8 nucleotides line up with TRBD1. Trimming removed 1 base from V and 3 bases from J; junction bases left unmatched: 5. The germline V gene encodes CDR1 LNHDA and CDR2 SQIVND (reference sequence). This CDR3 contains 15 residues.

This rearrangement joins TRBV3-1 (or the pseudogene TRBV3-2) to TRBJ1-3; possible D gene TRBD1, 6 bases. The CDR3 totals 17 residues. The V end was cut by 0 bases, the J end by 0 bases, with 12 bases between. Germline CDR1 LGHDT, CDR2 YNNKEL (reference sequence). CDR3 nucleotides: TGTGCCAGCAGCCAAGAATTTGGACAGCTCTCTGGAAACACCATATATTTT. It specifies CASSQEFGQLSGNTIYF.

The chain uses TRBV29-1 and TRBJ2-7; maybe TRBD1 (5 bases). CDR1 is SQVTM and CDR2 is ANQGSEA in the germline V gene. The CDR3 covers 13 residues. The V gene lost 0 bases and the J gene lost 8 bases, with 14 bases spanning the gap. As DNA, the CDR3 is TGCAGCGTTGAAGATCCAGGGCAGCGCCAGCAGTACTTC. Translated: CSVEDPGQRQQYF.

The chain joins TRBV6-6 to TRBJ2-7, with 8 bases aligning to TRBD2. The ends lost 5 bases at V and 5 bases at J; junction bases unmatched: 17. This CDR3 comprises 17 residues. Per the germline V gene, CDR1 is MNHNY and CDR2 is SVGAGI (reference sequence). CDR3 sequence: CASSPRLGAGVQDEQYF. CDR3 sequence (DNA): TGTGCCAGCAGTCCTCGGCTGGGAGCGGGAGTTCAGGACGAGCAGTACTTC.

In its sample, this clone was seen a few times. The chain carries TRBV27 and TRBJ2-1; TRBD2 is a possible D gene (6 bases). This CDR3 spans 16 amino acids. The V and J ends lost 5 bases and 5 bases respectively, with 19 bases between them. CDR1 and CDR2 (germline): MNHEY, SMNVEV (reference sequence). The CDR3 protein is CASSGAGTRTNNEQFF. CDR3 sequence (DNA): TGTGCCAGCAGTGGCGCCGGGACTCGGACTAACAATGAGCAGTTCTTC.

V is TRBV5-1 and J is TRBJ1-2, with D uncertain. The CDR3 contains 15 residues. Germline assignment: CDR1 SGHRS and CDR2 YFSETQ. Trimming pared 0 bases from V and 0 bases from J, leaving 9 bases between. CDR3 amino acids: CASSLGDTANYGYTF. CDR3 nucleotide sequence: TGCGCCAGCAGCTTGGGAGACACAGCTAACTATGGCTACACCTTC. Drawing the rest from reference TRBV5-1 and TRBJ1-2, the complete variable domain is KAGVTQTPRYLIKTRGQQVTLSCSPISGHRSVSWYQQTPGQGLQFLFEYFSETQRNKGNFPGRFSGRQFSNSRSEMNVSTLELGDSALYLCASSLGDTANYGYTFGSGTRLTVV.

This chain uses TRBV6-5 with TRBJ2-7; TRBD1 is a possible D gene (6 bases). Per germline, CDR1 MNHEY and CDR2 SVGAGI. CDR3 length: 12 amino acids. The V end was cut by 10 bases, the J end by 1 base, with 11 bases between. CDR3 loop: CAIGGRSYEQYF. For the CDR3, the DNA is TGTGCCATAGGGGGTAGATCCTACGAGCAGTACTTC.

The chain carries TRBV4-3 and TRBJ2-3, with no clear D. This CDR3 contains 14 residues. Germline values: CDR1 LGHNA, CDR2 YSLEER. V lost 1 base and J lost 1, with 6 bases in between. The DNA of the CDR3 is TGCGCCAGCAGCCAAGGCCCAGGCACAGATACGCAGTATTTT. Translating it yields CASSQGPGTDTQYF.

The gene calls are TRBV13 and TRBJ2-1; TRBD2 agrees at 7 bases. This CDR3 region has 17 residues. V was clipped by 3 bases and J by 2 bases; unmatched bases: 10. CDR1 and CDR2 (germline): PRHDT, FYEKMQ (reference sequence). CDR3 region: CASSFAGSAGAYNEQFF. CDR3 nucleotides: TGTGCCAGCAGCTTTGCGGGGTCGGCGGGGGCCTACAATGAGCAGTTCTTC.